These T cell receptor beta chains were read from a single sample in a study of response to subunit inactivated influenza vaccine. TCRdb ran MiXCR on the RT-PCR reads and lists one entry per CDR3 protein. The sample records roughly 710,000 distinct CDR3 sequences, around 15% being singletons. The specimen comprised PBMCs from blood, sampled around two weeks before vaccination. These receptors were obtained from a man aged 50 or older who received an inactivated influenza vaccine. The CDR3 runs from the conserved cysteine through the conserved F or W. A D gene is named only where the DNA matches it firmly. Part of the rows lack a size; the others show once, few, many or a class for expanded clones.

abundance	v_gene	d_gene	j_gene	CDR3aa	CDR3nt
few	TRBV7-2	.	TRBJ2-7	CASSLEVTTYEQYF	TGTGCCAGCAGCTTAGAAGTGACGACCTACGAGCAGTACTTC
many	TRBV6-2/TRBV6-3	.	TRBJ2-1	CASSARGSTVGGNEQFF	TGTGCCAGCAGTGCTAGGGGGTCAACCGTAGGGGGGAATGAGCAGTTCTTC
few	TRBV20-1	TRBD2	TRBJ2-7	CSASVGGADEQYF	TGCAGTGCTAGTGTCGGGGGGGCGGACGAGCAGTACTTC
few	TRBV20-1	.	TRBJ2-1	CSARTYPSSYNEQFF	TGCAGTGCACGGACTTACCCGAGCTCCTACAATGAGCAGTTCTTC
.	TRBV28	.	TRBJ2-5	CASKEGGAGSQYF	TGTGCCAGCAAAGAGGGAGGAGCAGGGAGCCAGTACTTC
many	TRBV7-2	TRBD2	TRBJ2-3	CASSFTSGTSGRSTQYF	TGTGCCAGCAGCTTTACCTCCGGGACTAGCGGGAGGAGTACGCAGTATTTT
.	TRBV4-1	TRBD1	TRBJ2-1	CASSQVSGQGHREQFF	TGCGCCAGCAGCCAAGTTTCCGGACAGGGCCATAGGGAGCAGTTCTTC
.	TRBV7-9	.	TRBJ2-5	CASSPRLVQETQYF	TGTGCCAGCAGCCCAAGACTAGTCCAAGAGACCCAGTACTTC
many	TRBV5-1	.	TRBJ2-2	CASSLYQNTGELFF	TGCGCCAGCAGCTTATATCAGAACACCGGGGAGCTGTTTTTT
few	TRBV5-4	TRBD2	TRBJ2-1	CASSDPGAGTFNEQFF	TGTGCCAGCAGCGACCCGGGAGCGGGAACATTCAATGAGCAGTTCTTC
.	TRBV7-2	TRBD2	TRBJ2-7	CASSSASGISYEQYF	TGTGCCAGCAGCTCCGCTAGCGGGATCTCCTACGAGCAGTACTTC
few	TRBV6-1	.	TRBJ2-5	CASSELGGSAETQYF	TGTGCCAGCAGTGAACTGGGGGGTTCGGCAGAGACCCAGTACTTC
.	TRBV27	TRBD2	TRBJ2-1	CASSLGTSGNNEQFF	TGTGCCAGCAGTTTAGGGACTAGCGGAAACAATGAGCAGTTCTTC
few	TRBV6-1	.	TRBJ2-6	CASSESEPGANVLTF	TGTGCCAGCAGTGAGTCCGAACCCGGGGCCAACGTCCTGACTTTC
few	TRBV6-6	.	TRBJ2-7	CASSWRDSYEQYF	TGTGCCAGCAGTTGGAGGGACTCCTACGAGCAGTACTTC
.	TRBV6-1	.	TRBJ1-1	CASKGWDDTEAFF	TGTGCCAGCAAGGGTTGGGATGACACTGAAGCTTTCTTT
.	TRBV19	TRBD2	TRBJ2-1	CASSILLEGREGSNEQFF	TGTGCCAGTAGTATATTGTTGGAAGGGCGGGAGGGGTCCAATGAGCAGTTCTTC
.	TRBV15	TRBD1	TRBJ1-5	CATSPRGLVMQPQHF	TGTGCCACCAGCCCCAGGGGGCTTGTCATGCAGCCCCAGCATTTT
many	TRBV2	.	TRBJ2-1	CASRARTGNEQFF	TGTGCCAGCAGAGCTAGGACGGGAAATGAGCAGTTCTTC
.	TRBV2	.	TRBJ2-6	CASRISSSGANVLTF	TGTGCCAGCAGAATTTCGAGCTCTGGGGCCAACGTCCTGACTTTC
.	TRBV20-1	.	TRBJ2-5	CSASSGSRVQETQYF	TGCAGTGCTAGCTCCGGCTCTCGGGTACAAGAGACCCAGTACTTC
few	TRBV15	.	TRBJ2-7	CATSRDSKGNYEQYF	TGTGCCACCAGCAGAGATAGTAAGGGTAACTACGAGCAGTACTTC
.	TRBV20-1	.	TRBJ1-5	CSAERGVAGQPQHF	TGCAGTGCCGAACGAGGGGTCGCCGGGCAGCCCCAGCATTTT
many	TRBV4-3	.	TRBJ2-5	CASSQDRGTQYF	TGCGCCAGCAGCCAAGATCGGGGGACCCAGTACTTC
.	TRBV28	.	TRBJ2-7	CASTTPGTQYF	TGTGCCAGCACCACCCCAGGGACGCAGTACTTC
many	TRBV6-5	TRBD2	TRBJ2-2	CASSYSGGYTGELFF	TGTGCCAGCAGTTACAGCGGGGGCTACACCGGGGAGCTGTTTTTT
.	TRBV20-1	.	TRBJ2-2	CSANGQGGNTGDLFF	TGCAGTGCAAACGGTCAGGGGGGGAACACCGGGGACCTGTTTTTT
.	TRBV5-1	.	TRBJ1-1	CASSLKNQNTEAFF	TGCGCCAGCAGCCTAAAAAATCAGAACACTGAAGCTTTCTTT
.	TRBV28	.	TRBJ2-7	CASSLNRPGVEQYF	TGTGCCAGCAGTTTAAACCGGCCAGGGGTCGAGCAGTACTTC
many	TRBV6-5	.	TRBJ1-2	CASSYAAGTYGYTF	TGTGCCAGCAGTTACGCTGCAGGGACCTATGGCTACACCTTC
few	TRBV7-9	.	TRBJ1-1	CASRSTGKEAFF	TGTGCCAGCAGAAGTACAGGGAAAGAAGCTTTCTTT
few	TRBV6-5	.	TRBJ2-1	CASSYQGRDEQFF	TGTGCCAGCAGTTATCAGGGTAGGGATGAGCAGTTCTTC
many	TRBV5-1	.	TRBJ2-5	CASSLGYQIQETQYF	TGCGCCAGCAGCTTGGGGTACCAGATTCAAGAGACCCAGTACTTC
.	TRBV7-8	TRBD1	TRBJ1-1	CASSSNRGLITEAFF	TGTGCCAGCAGCTCAAACAGGGGGTTGATTACTGAAGCTTTCTTT
few	TRBV4-3	TRBD2	TRBJ2-3	CASSQVGIAGGADTQYF	TGCGCCAGCAGCCAAGTTGGTATAGCGGGAGGCGCAGATACGCAGTATTTT
.	TRBV6-5	.	TRBJ2-2	CASSYSIQNTGELFF	TGTGCCAGCAGTTACTCGATCCAGAACACCGGGGAGCTGTTTTTT
many	TRBV7-2	TRBD1	TRBJ2-5	CASSQDRGGETQYF	TGTGCCAGCAGCCAGGACAGGGGAGGAGAGACCCAGTACTTC
.	TRBV2	.	TRBJ2-3	CASRRGRSPSVTDTQYF	TGTGCCAGCAGGAGGGGCCGCTCCCCCTCAGTCACAGATACGCAGTATTTT
few	TRBV9	TRBD1	TRBJ2-1	CASSVEGQGFNEQFF	TGTGCCAGCAGCGTGGAGGGACAGGGTTTTAATGAGCAGTTCTTC
many	TRBV29-1	TRBD1	TRBJ2-1	CSFSQGATYNEQFF	TGCAGCTTTTCTCAGGGGGCGACCTACAATGAGCAGTTCTTC
many	TRBV6-1	.	TRBJ1-6	CASSPWSSYNSPLHF	TGTGCCAGCAGCCCTTGGAGCTCCTATAATTCACCCCTCCACTTT
many	TRBV14	.	TRBJ2-7	CASSQGFYEQYF	TGTGCCAGCAGCCAGGGGTTCTACGAGCAGTACTTC
.	TRBV3-1	TRBD1	TRBJ2-3	CASSHTGQGRHTQYF	TGTGCCAGCAGCCATACAGGACAGGGGCGCCATACGCAGTATTTT
many	TRBV7-2	TRBD1	TRBJ2-7	CASSFDRAYEQYF	TGTGCCAGCAGCTTCGACAGGGCCTACGAGCAGTACTTC
many	TRBV29-1	TRBD1	TRBJ1-1	CSASGGPNTEAFF	TGCAGCGCCTCAGGGGGCCCTAACACTGAAGCTTTCTTT
many	TRBV7-2	.	TRBJ2-2	CASSPHRTVNTGELFF	TGTGCCAGCAGCCCCCACAGGACGGTGAACACCGGGGAGCTGTTTTTT
many	TRBV6-2/TRBV6-3	.	TRBJ1-5	CASKTFGRGLNQPQHF	TGTGCCAGCAAGACCTTCGGGCGGGGCCTAAATCAGCCCCAGCATTTT
.	TRBV6-2/TRBV6-3	TRBD2	TRBJ2-1	CASSRGSGASYNEQFF	TGTGCCAGCAGCCGGGGGAGCGGGGCTTCCTACAATGAGCAGTTCTTC
.	TRBV5-6	.	TRBJ1-3	CASKTVSGNTIYF	TGTGCCAGCAAGACAGTTTCTGGAAACACCATATATTTT
.	TRBV25-1	.	TRBJ2-3	CASSESRQEVGDTQYF	TGTGCCAGCAGTGAATCACGTCAGGAGGTAGGGGATACGCAGTATTTT
few	TRBV29-1	TRBD2	TRBJ2-1	CSAFSSGSLSEQFF	TGCAGCGCTTTCTCTAGCGGGAGCCTCAGTGAGCAGTTCTTC
many	TRBV11-2	.	TRBJ2-2	CASSSGTTGELFF	TGTGCCAGCAGTTCAGGGACCACCGGGGAGCTGTTTTTT
few	TRBV28	TRBD1	TRBJ1-5	CASSWGQGINQPQHF	TGTGCCAGCAGTTGGGGACAGGGCATTAATCAGCCCCAGCATTTT
few	TRBV5-1	.	TRBJ2-1	CASSLGSGARGNEQFF	TGCGCCAGCAGCTTGGGGTCGGGAGCAAGGGGCAATGAGCAGTTCTTC
.	TRBV30	.	TRBJ1-1	CAWSPIATGTEAFF	TGTGCCTGGAGTCCAATTGCGACAGGCACAGAAGCTTTCTTT
.	TRBV28	.	TRBJ1-2	CASSPQGGGTRYGYTF	TGTGCCAGCAGTCCGCAAGGAGGGGGGACCCGCTATGGCTACACCTTC
few	TRBV14	.	TRBJ2-3	CASSQGLGIGTDTQYF	TGTGCCAGCAGCCAAGGTCTAGGGATAGGCACAGATACGCAGTATTTT
.	TRBV3-1	TRBD1	TRBJ2-7	CASSQPGDSTSF	TGTGCCAGCAGCCAACCCGGGGACAGCACTTCTTTC
.	TRBV2	.	TRBJ2-4	CASSEWHSNLAKNIQYF	TGTGCCAGCAGTGAATGGCATTCAAACCTAGCCAAAAACATTCAGTACTTC